Shown below are 29 T cell receptor beta chains from a single sample sequenced in a study of T cell responses to AZD1222 COVID-19 vaccine. Repertoires were generated with immunoSEQ multiplex PCR, while TCRdb's copy carries only in-frame clones and drops some. The sample shows around 180,000 clones, roughly nine tenths of them seen only once. The source material was peripheral blood, sampled on day 0 of AZD1222 vaccination. These receptors came from an adult in good health.

This clone appeared once. V and J are TRBV4-2 and TRBJ1-1; no clear D. Germline CDR1 is LGHNA and CDR2 is YNFKEQ. The V and J ends lost 0 bases and 6 bases respectively, with 8 bases between them. The CDR3 extends over 13 amino acids. CDR3: CASSQEAIAEAFF. As DNA, the CDR3 is TGTGCCAGCAGCCAAGAGGCGATCGCTGAAGCTTTCTTT.

The V gene is TRBV21-1, the J gene TRBJ1-2. TRBV21-1 constitutes a pseudogene. This CDR3 has 9 amino acids. The CDR3 DNA reads as TGTGCCACCTTTCAAGGCTACACCTTC. Translated: CATFQGYTF.

This rearrangement joins TRBV6-5 to TRBJ2-3; D might be TRBD2 (5 bases). Per germline, CDR1 MNHEY and CDR2 SVGAGI. The V and J ends lost 8 bases and 6 bases respectively, with 21 bases between them. This CDR3 region has 15 residues. The chain's CDR3 is CASDYTRAPSDTQYF. CDR3 DNA sequence: TGTGCCAGCGACTACACTAGGGCTCCATCCGATACGCAGTATTTT.

The V call is TRBV3-1 (or the pseudogene TRBV3-2), the J call TRBJ2-1, with no clear D. The V gene lost 2 bases and the J gene lost 5 bases, with 10 bases spanning the gap. CDR3 size: 14 residues. Looked up from germline, CDR1 is LGHDT and CDR2 is YNNKEL (reference sequence). The CDR3 region has the DNA TGTGCCAGCAGCCAAAGTACTGGGAACAATGAGCAGTTCTTC. Amino acids: CASSQSTGNNEQFF.

CDR3 amino acids: CASSQPGSSTDTQYF. In DNA form, the CDR3 reads TGTGCCAGCAGCCAACCGGGGTCTAGCACAGATACGCAGTATTTT. J is TRBJ2-3 and V is TRBV4-2; tentatively, D is TRBD2 (5 bases). The germline V gene has CDR1 LGHNA and CDR2 YNFKEQ. Trimming stripped 2 bases from V and 0 bases from J, with 9 bases between. CDR3 length: 15 amino acids.

This chain connects TRBV4-1 to TRBJ2-7; 9 nucleotides agree with TRBD2. V gave up 0 bases and J gave up 4 bases; unmatched junction bases: 10. The CDR3 is 17 amino acids. CDR1 and CDR2 from the germline V gene are MGHRA and YSYEKL. CDR3 sequence: CASSQDQGRGGGYEQYV. CDR3 DNA: TGCGCCAGCAGCCAAGATCAAGGGCGGGGGGGCGGTTACGAGCAGTACGTC.

The chain combines TRBV29-1 with TRBJ1-2; 8 positions agree with TRBD1. Germline V gene sequence: CDR1 SQVTM, CDR2 ANQGSEA. The V and J ends lost 6 bases and 2 bases, in that order; junction bases with no gene match: 5. This CDR3 has 13 residues. CDR3 amino acids: CSVQGAQNYGYTF. The CDR3 DNA reads as TGCAGCGTCCAGGGGGCGCAGAACTATGGCTACACCTTC.

In its sample, this clone was seen once. The genes are TRBV27 and TRBJ1-2; D not resolved. There are 12 residues in the CDR3. Trimming took off 0 bases at V and 5 bases at J, with 4 bases between the two ends. CDR1 MNHEY and CDR2 SMNVEV come from the germline V gene (reference sequence). The CDR3 DNA sequence: TGTGCCAGCAGTTTATCAGGGTATGGCTACACCTTC. This sequence encodes CASSLSGYGYTF.

CDR3 nucleotide sequence: TGTGCCAGCAGCTTGGACGGTGAAAAACTGTTTTTT. This gives the protein CASSLDGEKLFF. J is TRBJ1-4 and V is TRBV5-4; D unresolved. The CDR3 contains 12 residues. Deletions cut 0 bases from V and 7 bases from J, with 4 bases between. Per germline, CDR1 SGHNT and CDR2 YYREEE (reference sequence).

The V gene is TRBV6-1, the J gene TRBJ2-1, with 8 bases that match TRBD2. This CDR3 has 16 residues. CDR1 is MNHNS and CDR2 is SASEGT in the germline V gene. The V gene end was trimmed by 2 bases and the J gene end by 4 bases; junction bases not matched to a gene: 7. CDR3 nucleotides: TGTGCCAGCAGTGAACGGGCGGGGGGAGCTTACAATGAGCAGTTCTTC. This gives the protein CASSERAGGAYNEQFF.

The gene calls are TRBV7-9 and TRBJ2-7; D unresolved. The CDR3 is 16 residues long. With 1 base removed from V and 0 bases from J, the gap between germline ends came to 13 bases. From germline, CDR1 is SEHNR and CDR2 FQNEAQ (reference sequence). CDR3 residues: CASSLGPAGSSYEQYF. The CDR3 DNA is TGTGCCAGCAGCTTAGGGCCAGCCGGTAGCTCCTACGAGCAGTACTTC.

J is TRBJ1-6 and V is TRBV27; D might be TRBD1 (5 bases). V was shortened by 5 bases and J by 4 bases, with 15 bases between the two germline ends. Germline CDR1 is MNHEY and CDR2 is SMNVEV (reference sequence). The CDR3 contains 16 residues. This chain's CDR3 is CASSPTQGEYNSPLHF. CDR3 sequence (DNA): TGTGCCAGCAGTCCTACGCAGGGAGAATATAATTCACCCCTCCACTTT.

The chain links TRBV5-1 to TRBJ1-2; D is ambiguous. The CDR3 totals 18 residues. Deletions cut 0 bases from V and 4 bases from J, with 22 bases between. Germline CDR1 SGHRS, CDR2 YFSETQ. The CDR3 loop is CASSLGFGGEARIYGYTF. The CDR3 DNA follows: TGCGCCAGCAGCTTGGGGTTTGGTGGTGAGGCCCGGATCTATGGCTACACCTTC.

This chain joins TRBV7-2 and TRBJ2-5; D remains ambiguous. The CDR3 runs to 16 residues. The germline CDR1 and CDR2 sequences are SGHTA and FQGNSA. V was clipped by 5 bases and J by 0 bases, with 16 bases between them. As DNA, the CDR3 is TGTGCCAGCAGCCGCCGGAGTAGCCAATACCAAGAGACCCAGTACTTC. Amino acids: CASSRRSSQYQETQYF. The variable domain in full, with the rest retrieved from reference TRBV7-2 and TRBJ2-5, is GAGVSQSPSNKVTEKGKDVELRCDPISGHTALYWYRQSLGQGLEFLIYFQGNSAPDKSGLPSDRFSAERTGGSVSTLTIQRTQQEDSAVYLCASSRRSSQYQETQYFGPGTRLLVL.

This chain uses TRBV7-9 with TRBJ2-7; maybe TRBD1 (5 bases). This CDR3 has 16 amino acids. V was pared by 2 bases and J by 2 bases, with 16 bases between. Germline V CDR1 and CDR2: SEHNR, FQNEAQ (reference sequence). For the CDR3, the DNA is TGTGCCAGCAGCTTAAAATGGGGCAGTCGTACCTACGAGCAGTACTTC. Translating gives CASSLKWGSRTYEQYF.

The rearrangement links TRBV3-1 (or the pseudogene TRBV3-2) to TRBJ1-5, with D maybe TRBD1 (5 bases). The germline CDR1 and CDR2 sequences are LGHDT and YNNKEL (reference sequence). V dropped 4 bases and J dropped 6 bases, with 10 bases sitting between them. This CDR3 region has 13 residues. CDR3 coding DNA: TGTGCCAGCAGCCGCGACAGCGGTCAGCCCCAGCATTTT. Encoded protein: CASSRDSGQPQHF.

The chain carries TRBV5-6 and TRBJ2-1, with 8 bases that match TRBD2. Per the germline V gene, CDR1 is SGHDT and CDR2 is YYEEEE. The CDR3 spans 15 residues. Unmatched junction bases numbered 4, after V lost 1 base and J lost 4 bases. CDR3 protein: CASSLRGGRYNEQFF. DNA of the CDR3: TGTGCCAGCAGCTTGCGGGGGGGCCGTTACAATGAGCAGTTCTTC.

For the CDR3, the DNA is TGTGCCAGCAGCCAAGCCGAACAGGGGAGGGCCCTCCACTTT. Residues: CASSQAEQGRALHF. J is TRBJ1-6 and V is TRBV3-1 (or the pseudogene TRBV3-2); TRBD1 agrees at 7 bases. With V trimmed by 1 base and J by 14 bases, 8 bases remained unmatched. CDR3 length: 14 amino acids. Germline CDR1 reads LGHDT; CDR2 reads YNNKEL (reference sequence).

The chain joins TRBV11-2 to TRBJ2-1; 10 bases match TRBD2. V was clipped by 3 bases and J by 5 bases; unmatched bases: 4. The CDR3 extends over 15 amino acids. Germline loops: CDR1 SGHAT, CDR2 FQNNGV. The CDR3 protein is CASSFSGGTNNEQFF. CDR3 coding DNA: TGTGCCAGCAGCTTTAGCGGGGGGACTAACAATGAGCAGTTCTTC.

J is TRBJ1-6 and V is TRBV3-1 (or the pseudogene TRBV3-2), with TRBD1 matching 8 bases. The CDR3 totals 15 residues. The germline V gene has CDR1 LGHDT and CDR2 YNNKEL (reference sequence). V was pared by 4 bases and J by 8 bases, with 7 bases of the junction left unmatched. For the CDR3, the DNA is TGTGCCAGCAGCCCGGGACAGGTTTGTTATTCACCCCTCCACTTT. It codes for CASSPGQVCYSPLHF.

This chain links TRBV4-3 with TRBJ1-5; a possible D gene is TRBD1 (6 bases). V lost 0 bases and J lost 3, with 27 bases in between. This CDR3 contains 21 residues. CDR1 is LGHNA and CDR2 is YSLEER in the germline V gene. DNA of the CDR3: TGCGCCAGCAGCCAAGATAGTTGGGGACCCCGGACAGTTAGAGACAATCAGCCCCAGCATTTT. Its translation: CASSQDSWGPRTVRDNQPQHF.

The V and J genes are TRBV19 and TRBJ2-5; TRBD1 matches 8 bases. Losses at the gene ends were 3 bases for V and 2 bases for J; bases not matched to a gene: 5. Per the germline V gene, CDR1 is LNHDA and CDR2 is SQIVND (reference sequence). The CDR3 totals 15 residues. DNA for the CDR3: TGTGCCAGTAGTATGCGCGACAGGGGTCAAGAGACCCAGTACTTC. Its translation is CASSMRDRGQETQYF.

This clone occurred once. The chain employs TRBV7-2 and TRBJ2-1; 12 bases agree with TRBD2. CDR1 and CDR2 from the germline V gene are SGHTA and FQGNSA. This CDR3 has 18 amino acids. After removal of 5 bases from V and 6 bases from J, the junction contained 14 bases not matched to a gene. The CDR3 DNA is TGTGCCAGCAGCCGCGTCCTAGCGGGGGGGCCGCTGCGCAATGAGCAGTTCTTC. Residues: CASSRVLAGGPLRNEQFF.

J is TRBJ1-1 and V is TRBV2, with D possibly being TRBD1 (6 bases). With 2 bases removed from V and 3 bases from J, the gap between germline ends came to 13 bases. The CDR3 runs to 15 residues. Germline V lookup: CDR1 SNHLY, CDR2 FYNNEI. CDR3 nucleotide sequence: TGTGCCAGCAGTGAAATGCAGGGGCAGGACACTGAAGCTTTCTTT. Residues: CASSEMQGQDTEAFF.

The CDR3 coding sequence is TGCGCCAGCAGCCAGACAGGGTATGGTCGGGATAATTCACCCCTCCACTTT. It is translated as CASSQTGYGRDNSPLHF. V is TRBV5-1 and J is TRBJ1-6, with 7 nucleotides matching TRBD1. The CDR3 loop spans 17 amino acids. Trimming at V came to 4 bases and at J to 5 bases, leaving 12 bases not matched to a gene. Germline values: CDR1 SGHRS, CDR2 YFSETQ. Full variable domain (remainder filled in from reference TRBV5-1 and TRBJ1-6): KAGVTQTPRYLIKTRGQQVTLSCSPISGHRSVSWYQQTPGQGLQFLFEYFSETQRNKGNFPGRFSGRQFSNSRSEMNVSTLELGDSALYLCASSQTGYGRDNSPLHFGNGTRLTVT.

J is TRBJ1-2 and V is TRBV3-1 (or the pseudogene TRBV3-2); D ambiguous. Trimming took 6 bases from V and 3 from J, leaving 23 bases between them. Germline V lookup: CDR1 LGHDT, CDR2 YNNKEL (reference sequence). The CDR3 is made up of 17 amino acids. CDR3 DNA: TGTGCCAGCAGTCACCTGGACGCGCGGGAAGAAGACTATGGCTACACCTTC. Translated: CASSHLDAREEDYGYTF.

The CDR3 here is CASSEEGTGRSGYTF. The CDR3 DNA sequence: TGTGCCAGCAGTGAAGAGGGGACAGGGAGGAGTGGCTACACCTTC. This chain uses TRBV6-1 with TRBJ1-2; 9 bases line up with TRBD1. CDR1 MNHNS and CDR2 SASEGT come from the germline V gene. CDR3 length: 15 amino acids. The trim removed 1 base at V and 7 bases at J, leaving 7 bases unmatched.

The chain combines TRBV12-3 or TRBV12-4 with TRBJ1-6, with D unclear. V lost 7 bases and J 7 bases, leaving 11 bases between the germline ends. The CDR3 has 13 residues. CDR3 sequence (DNA): TGTGCCAGCATGCAGATTAGAAATTCACCCCTCCACTTT. Its translation: CASMQIRNSPLHF.

The CDR3 sequence: CASSLWVARDRKGTQYF. Written as DNA, the CDR3 is TGTGCCAGCAGCTTATGGGTGGCCCGGGACAGAAAGGGTACCCAGTACTTC. This chain connects TRBV11-2 to TRBJ2-5; 7 bases are a match to TRBD1. Per the germline V gene, CDR1 is SGHAT and CDR2 is FQNNGV. V was clipped by 2 bases and J by 8 bases; unmatched bases: 17. The CDR3 contains 17 residues.